Presented here are 20 T cell receptor beta chains from one specimen sequenced in a study of blood T cell repertoires in COVID-19. Produced via immunoSEQ multiplex PCR; TCRdb's table is partial and in-frame only. This sample carries just over 250,000 clones, about 85% of them seen once, and the ten largest clones take about 4.1%. The sample consisted of peripheral blood. These receptors all stem from a man aged 55 to 69 who had recovered from COVID-19.

The chain combines TRBV7-2 with TRBJ2-2; TRBD1 matches at 8 bases. This CDR3 has 13 residues. The germline V gene has CDR1 SGHTA and CDR2 FQGNSA. With 3 bases clipped from V and 7 bases from J, the junction kept 1 base outside the gene matches. CDR3 nucleotide sequence: TGTGCCAGCAGCTTTACAGGGGGCGGGGAGCTGTTTTTT. This translates into CASSFTGGGELFF.

The chain couples TRBV30 to TRBJ2-5, with D tentatively TRBD2 (6 bases). CDR3 length equals 14 residues. Trimming stripped 2 bases from V and 3 bases from J, with 13 bases between. The germline V gene has CDR1 GTSNPN and CDR2 SVGIG (reference sequence). Here the CDR3 reads CAWSPTGGKETQYF. The CDR3 DNA reads TGTGCCTGGAGTCCGACCGGCGGGAAAGAGACCCAGTACTTC. Combining the CDR3 with reference TRBV30 and TRBJ2-5 gives the whole variable domain SQTIHQWPATLVQPVGSPLSLECTVEGTSNPNLYWYRQAAGRGLQLLFYSVGIGQISSEVPQNLSASRPQDRQFILSSKKLLLSDSGFYLCAWSPTGGKETQYFGPGTRLLVL.

The gene calls are TRBV5-1 and TRBJ1-6, with D perhaps TRBD1 (6 bases). V lost 1 base to trimming and J lost 9 bases, with 14 bases between them. Per germline, CDR1 SGHRS and CDR2 YFSETQ. This CDR3 is 15 amino acids long. The CDR3 is CASSLSGQGRSPLHF. The CDR3 DNA follows: TGCGCCAGCAGCTTGAGTGGGCAGGGGCGTTCACCCCTCCACTTT.

The table lists this clone with a few counts. This CDR3 reads CASSLDGWGRKKNTGELFF. CDR3 nucleotides: TGTGCCAGCAGCTTAGATGGGTGGGGCAGAAAAAAGAACACCGGGGAGCTGTTTTTT. This chain uses TRBV11-2 with TRBJ2-2; perhaps TRBD1 as D (5 bases). Germline V gene lookup returns CDR1 SGHAT and CDR2 FQNNGV. V lost 0 bases and J 1 base, leaving 18 bases between the germline ends. This CDR3 has 19 residues.

A remark on this clone: Different DNA sequences within this sample yield the same CDR3. This chain links TRBV29-1 with TRBJ1-5; no firm D call. Trimming left V 6 bases short and J 1 base short, with 7 bases between. Germline V gene lookup returns CDR1 SQVTM and CDR2 ANQGSEA. The CDR3 totals 12 residues. This chain's CDR3 is CSVGGSNQPQHF. The CDR3 bases are TGCAGCGTGGGAGGGAGCAATCAGCCCCAGCATTTT.

V and J are TRBV1 and TRBJ2-7; the DNA was not used to check the table's D call, TRBD2. TRBV1 corresponds to a pseudogene. This CDR3 contains 15 residues. The CDR3 spells CTSSQDLRYPYEQYF. The DNA of the CDR3 is TGCACCAGCAGCCAAGATCTCCGGTACCCCTACGAGCAGTACTTC.

This chain links TRBV2 with TRBJ1-1, with TRBD1 matching over 7 bases. CDR1 is SNHLY and CDR2 is FYNNEI in the germline V gene. Unmatched junction bases numbered 7, after V lost 3 bases and J lost 3 bases. This CDR3 contains 15 residues. Written as DNA, the CDR3 is TGTGCCAGCAGTGATCCCGGAACAGGGGACACTGAAGCTTTCTTT. This gives the protein CASSDPGTGDTEAFF.

The CDR3: CASSVETGPSYEQYF. As DNA, the CDR3 is TGTGCCAGCAGCGTAGAAACAGGACCCTCCTACGAGCAGTACTTC. This rearrangement joins TRBV9 to TRBJ2-7, with D possibly TRBD1 on 5 matching bases. Germline loops: CDR1 SGDLS, CDR2 YYNGEE. Trimming left V 0 bases short and J 0 bases short, with 10 bases between. This CDR3 is built from 15 residues.

The chain recombines TRBV20-1 with TRBJ2-7, with no clear D. V was clipped by 6 bases and J by 5 bases, with 5 bases between them. The CDR3 has 9 amino acids. From germline, CDR1 is DFQATT and CDR2 SNEGSKA (reference sequence). CDR3 in DNA: TGCAGTGCGGGCCACGAGCAGTACTTC. This encodes CSAGHEQYF.

The genes are TRBV6-5 and TRBJ2-5, with 8 bases fitting TRBD2. The CDR3 sequence is 13 residues long. Trimming removed 7 bases from V and 5 bases from J; junction bases left unmatched: 6. In germline, CDR1 is MNHEY, CDR2 SVGAGI. CDR3 region: CASTSGRGETQYF. The CDR3 bases are TGTGCCAGCACTTCCGGGAGGGGTGAGACCCAGTACTTC.

This clone was counted a single time. The chain links TRBV20-1 to TRBJ1-4; D is unresolved. From germline, CDR1 is DFQATT and CDR2 SNEGSKA (reference sequence). The CDR3 loop spans 11 amino acids. Trimming stripped 4 bases from V and 4 bases from J, with 4 bases between. CDR3 nucleotide sequence: TGCAGTGCTACCTTTAATGAAAAACTGTTTTTT. Its protein product is CSATFNEKLFF.

V gene TRBV10-3 combines with J gene TRBJ1-1; 11 bases map to TRBD1. The CDR3 is made up of 16 amino acids. The germline V gene has CDR1 ENHRY and CDR2 SYGVKD. Germline trimming cut 4 bases from V and 5 bases from J; bases unmatched to any gene: 9. The CDR3 spells CAISAGTGGFGTEAFF. CDR3 sequence (DNA): TGTGCCATCAGTGCCGGGACAGGGGGTTTTGGGACTGAAGCTTTCTTT.

The chain has TRBV5-1 and TRBJ1-2; no definite D call. Trimming removed 0 bases from V and 5 bases from J, with 8 bases in between. Germline V CDR1 and CDR2: SGHRS, YFSETQ. The CDR3 runs 13 residues. The CDR3 nucleotides read TGCGCCAGCAGCTTGGGTCAGCGGTATGGCTACACCTTC. It encodes CASSLGQRYGYTF.

The rearrangement uses TRBV30 and TRBJ1-5, with TRBD1 matching over 8 bases. After removal of 2 bases from V and 9 bases from J, the junction contained 6 bases not matched to a gene. CDR1 and CDR2 from the germline V gene are GTSNPN and SVGIG (reference sequence). The CDR3 is made up of 13 amino acids. The CDR3 loop is CAWSSDRALPQHF. The CDR3 coding sequence is TGTGCCTGGAGTTCGGACAGGGCCTTGCCCCAGCATTTT.

The rearrangement joins TRBV5-4 to TRBJ2-5; 13 bases are shared with TRBD2. The CDR3 totals 19 residues. V lost 4 bases, J lost 2 bases, and 14 bases stayed unmatched. Looked up from germline, CDR1 is SGHNT and CDR2 is YYREEE (reference sequence). CDR3 bases: TGTGCCAGCAGCAAAGATCCGGGACTAGCGGGGCTACCTCAAGAGACCCAGTACTTC. This sequence encodes CASSKDPGLAGLPQETQYF.

The V gene is TRBV19, the J gene TRBJ1-1; 7 bases agree with TRBD1. V lost 4 bases and J lost 0; bases outside the gene matches: 2. The V gene's germline CDR1 is LNHDA and CDR2 SQIVND (reference sequence). The CDR3 length is 14 residues. CDR3 DNA: TGTGCCAGTAGTACGACAGGGTTGAACACTGAAGCTTTCTTT. Translating it yields CASSTTGLNTEAFF.

This chain uses TRBV29-1 with TRBJ2-7; weak D call: TRBD1 (6 bases). Germline loops: CDR1 SQVTM, CDR2 ANQGSEA. This CDR3 is 14 amino acids long. V was cut by 5 bases and J by 2 bases, with 16 bases left in between. The CDR3 spells CSVRSSGTTYEQYF. The DNA for the CDR3 is TGCAGCGTTCGTTCTTCCGGGACAACCTACGAGCAGTACTTC.

The chain carries TRBV29-1 and TRBJ1-2, with 11 positions matching TRBD1. CDR3 length: 16 amino acids. V shed 1 base, J shed 5 bases, and the junction held 9 bases outside the gene matches. Germline CDR1 SQVTM, CDR2 ANQGSEA. CDR3 in DNA: TGCAGCGTTGAAGTGGGAGGGACAGGGGGTCGGTATGGCTACACCTTC. It translates to CSVEVGGTGGRYGYTF.

V gene TRBV29-1 combines with J gene TRBJ1-2; 7 positions agree with TRBD1. The CDR3 is 13 amino acids. With 7 bases clipped from V and 8 bases from J, the junction kept 13 bases outside the gene matches. Germline CDR1 and CDR2: SQVTM and ANQGSEA. CDR3 protein: CSAADGGGAGYTF. CDR3 DNA: TGCAGCGCCGCAGATGGAGGGGGCGCGGGCTACACCTTC.

Worth noting for this clone: Other DNA sequences within the sample encode an identical CDR3. V is TRBV6-5 and J is TRBJ1-1; maybe TRBD1 (5 bases). The germline V gene has CDR1 MNHEY and CDR2 SVGAGI. Between the trimmed V and J ends, which lost 0 bases and 0 bases, there was a span of 8 bases. The CDR3 loop spans 15 amino acids. The CDR3 DNA reads TGTGCCAGCAGTTACTCGGGGGGACTGAACACTGAAGCTTTCTTT. Its protein product is CASSYSGGLNTEAFF.